The 25 T cell receptor beta chains in this list originate from one sample, sequenced in a study of CD8 T cells in Susac syndrome. Random-hexamer reverse transcription was applied to about 0.5 to 1 ug RNA. MiXCR, applied by TCRdb to the immunoSEQ multiplex PCR reads, yields one record per CDR3 protein. The data contain 84,000 or so distinct CDR3 sequences, roughly 96% of them singletons. Material: CD8+ T cells from PBMCs. Receptor source: a human donor with Susac syndrome.

This chain joins TRBV29-1 and TRBJ2-2, with no clear D. Germline V gives CDR1 SQVTM, CDR2 ANQGSEA. V lost 4 bases, J lost 4 bases, and 16 bases lay in between. The CDR3 totals 15 residues. Here the CDR3 reads CSVAGGITGTGELFF. In nucleotides, the CDR3 is TGCAGCGTTGCGGGTGGAATTACGGGCACCGGGGAGCTGTTTTTT.

This clonotype has just one count. This CDR3 is CASSQAPSGAYEQYV. For the CDR3, the DNA is TGCGCCAGCAGCCAAGCCCCATCCGGAGCCTACGAGCAGTACGTC. This rearrangement joins TRBV4-1 to TRBJ2-7; D call uncertain. Per the germline V gene, CDR1 is MGHRA and CDR2 is YSYEKL. V lost 1 base, J lost 2 bases, and 12 bases lay in between. The CDR3 sequence is 15 residues long.

This clonotype was found once. The rearrangement joins TRBV20-1 to TRBJ2-7; D is uncertain. The CDR3 extends over 13 amino acids. The germline gives CDR1 DFQATT, CDR2 SNEGSKA (reference sequence). Trimming shortened V by 5 bases and J by 4 bases, and 15 bases separated the two germline ends. The CDR3 nucleotides are TGCAGTGCTGAAGCCAGTGGAAAGTACGAGCAGTACTTC. Translating gives CSAEASGKYEQYF.

As DNA, the CDR3 is TGTGCCAGCAGTTACGACAAAACCTACGAGCAGTACGTC. Its translation is CASSYDKTYEQYV. The V gene is TRBV6-2 or TRBV6-3, the J gene TRBJ2-7; D ambiguous. The CDR3 has 13 residues. Between the trimmed V and J ends, which lost 2 bases and 2 bases, there was a span of 7 bases. Germline V gene data show CDR1 as MNHEY and CDR2 as SVGEGT.

This clonotype was seen only a few times. V is TRBV9 and J is TRBJ2-2; no firm D call. Trimming left V 2 bases short and J 7 bases short, with 6 bases between. This CDR3 has 12 amino acids. From germline, CDR1 is SGDLS and CDR2 YYNGEE. The CDR3 loop reads CASSVGIGELFF. CDR3 DNA: TGTGCCAGCAGCGTTGGGATCGGGGAGCTGTTTTTT.

The count of this clonotype is one. The chain employs TRBV29-1 and TRBJ2-2; no firm D call. This CDR3 has 13 amino acids. Germline V CDR1 and CDR2: SQVTM, ANQGSEA. V was clipped by 3 bases and J by 8 bases, with 13 bases between them. DNA for the CDR3: TGCAGCGTTGAGGCCAATACAAGGGGGGAGCTGTTTTTT. Protein sequence: CSVEANTRGELFF.

The chain joins TRBV6-2 or TRBV6-3 to TRBJ2-7; either TRBD1 or TRBD2 may fit D (6 bases each). The germline V and J ends were trimmed by 2 bases and 2 bases, with 10 bases remaining between them. The CDR3 extends over 14 amino acids. Germline values: CDR1 MNHEY, CDR2 SVGEGT. The CDR3 reads CASSYTGTPYEQYV. DNA of the CDR3: TGTGCCAGCAGTTACACAGGGACTCCCTACGAGCAGTACGTC.

The CDR3 spells CSAYGGNYEQYV. CDR3 DNA: TGCAGTGCGTACGGGGGAAACTACGAGCAGTACGTC. V gene TRBV20-1 combines with J gene TRBJ2-7; weak D call: TRBD2 (6 bases). From germline, CDR1 is DFQATT and CDR2 SNEGSKA (reference sequence). The length of the CDR3 is 12 residues. V lost 6 bases, J lost 3 bases, and 12 bases lay in between.

This rearrangement joins TRBV6-5 to TRBJ2-1; no reliable D call. Germline V gives CDR1 MNHEY, CDR2 SVGAGI. The CDR3 is 12 amino acids. V lost 5 bases, J lost 8 bases, and 10 bases lay in between. This CDR3 is CASSGPRDEQFF. CDR3 DNA: TGTGCCAGCAGTGGACCTCGGGATGAGCAGTTCTTC.

V is TRBV20-1 and J is TRBJ2-5; 7 nucleotides agree with TRBD2. The ends lost 0 bases at V and 5 bases at J; junction bases unmatched: 12. Looked up from germline, CDR1 is DFQATT and CDR2 is SNEGSKA (reference sequence). CDR3 size: 16 residues. CDR3 amino acids: CSARDGAGRAQETQYF. The CDR3 region has the DNA TGCAGTGCTAGAGATGGAGCGGGGAGGGCCCAGGAGACCCAGTACTTC.

CDR3 in DNA: TGTGCCAGCAGCTTATCCCGGGGAAACACTGAAGCTTTCTTT. This sequence encodes CASSLSRGNTEAFF. The rearrangement joins TRBV7-6 to TRBJ1-1; the D is unclear. The germline V gene has CDR1 SGHVS and CDR2 FNYEAQ. Trimming removed 2 bases at V and 2 bases at J, with 9 bases between. The CDR3 covers 14 residues.

The sample holds one count of this clonotype. The chain links TRBV7-9 to TRBJ2-7; TRBD1 agrees at 8 bases. Trimming cost V 10 bases and J 6 bases; bases outside gene matches: 5. Looked up from germline, CDR1 is SEHNR and CDR2 is FQNEAQ (reference sequence). The CDR3 has 11 amino acids. DNA for the CDR3: TGTGCCACCACAGGGGGTGCCGAGCAGTACGTC. Translating it yields CATTGGAEQYV.

The V and J genes are TRBV6-2 or TRBV6-3 and TRBJ2-3; D not certain. V lost 3 bases to trimming and J lost 6 bases, with 7 bases between them. Germline CDR1 and CDR2: MNHEY and SVGEGT. The CDR3 is 12 residues long. The DNA of the CDR3 is TGTGCCAGCAGTTATTGGCAGGATACGCAGTATTTT. Protein: CASSYWQDTQYF.

The CDR3 sequence: CASSLLAEQQETQYF. CDR3 DNA: TGTGCCAGCAGTTTACTGGCAGAGCAACAAGAGACCCAGTACTTC. The chain is built from TRBV28 and TRBJ2-5; D is unclear. Trimming stripped 2 bases from V and 2 bases from J, with 12 bases between. Germline V gene lookup returns CDR1 MDHEN and CDR2 SYDVKM. The CDR3 is 15 amino acids.

The chain carries TRBV6-5 and TRBJ1-1; D remains unclear. The CDR3 is 12 residues long. Germline V lookup: CDR1 MNHEY, CDR2 SVGAGI. V lost 2 bases to trimming and J lost 4 bases, with 5 bases between them. CDR3: CASSYGGTEAFF. The CDR3 nucleotides read TGTGCCAGCAGTTACGGCGGCACTGAAGCTTTCTTT.

The V call is TRBV15, the J call TRBJ2-7, with D hard to call. The CDR3 totals 15 residues. V was trimmed by 5 bases and J by 3 bases, leaving 17 bases between them. Germline CDR1 reads LNHNV; CDR2 reads YYDKDF (reference sequence). The CDR3 loop reads CATSPRAGLGYEQYF. Written as DNA, the CDR3 is TGTGCCACCAGCCCCCGAGCAGGCCTAGGCTACGAGCAGTACTTC.

The rearrangement links TRBV6-2 or TRBV6-3 to TRBJ2-1; D unclear. This CDR3 is built from 15 residues. The V end lost 2 bases, the J end lost 0 bases, and 8 bases lay between the germline ends. Germline loops: CDR1 MNHEY, CDR2 SVGEGT. For the CDR3, the DNA is TGTGCCAGCAGTTACAAAGTGAGCTCCTACAATGAGCAGTTCTTC. It translates to CASSYKVSSYNEQFF.

J is TRBJ2-4 and V is TRBV29-1, with D perhaps matching TRBD2 (6 bases). The V gene lost 4 bases and the J gene lost 5 bases, with 21 bases spanning the gap. The CDR3 spans 16 residues. Looked up from germline, CDR1 is SQVTM and CDR2 is ANQGSEA. The CDR3 region is CSVASSGFPLENIQYF. CDR3 in DNA: TGCAGCGTTGCCTCCAGCGGGTTCCCCCTAGAAAACATTCAGTACTTC.

The genes are TRBV13 and TRBJ2-1; D is unclear. The CDR3 length is 14 residues. Germline assignment: CDR1 PRHDT and CDR2 FYEKMQ (reference sequence). Trimming took 1 base from V and 5 from J, leaving 9 bases between them. CDR3 DNA: TGTGCCAGCAGCTTAGTGATGGCAAACAATGAGCAGTTCTTC. This translates into CASSLVMANNEQFF.

The chain joins TRBV15 to TRBJ2-2; D might be TRBD2 (6 bases). Trimming shortened V by 7 bases and J by 0 bases, and 9 bases separated the two germline ends. Germline V gene data show CDR1 as LNHNV and CDR2 as YYDKDF (reference sequence). The CDR3 runs to 14 residues. The CDR3, as DNA: TGTGCCACCAACGCGGGGTCGAACACCGGGGAGCTGTTTTTT. Encoded protein: CATNAGSNTGELFF.

The gene calls are TRBV20-1 and TRBJ1-2, with D unresolved. Trimming left V 6 bases short and J 1 base short, with 15 bases between. This CDR3 region has 14 residues. Looked up from germline, CDR1 is DFQATT and CDR2 is SNEGSKA (reference sequence). The CDR3 sequence: CSATCWALNYGYTF. CDR3 in DNA: TGCAGTGCCACCTGCTGGGCCCTTAACTATGGCTACACCTTC.

This chain's CDR3 is CASSIGADEQYF. As DNA, the CDR3 is TGTGCCAGCAGTATCGGGGCAGACGAGCAGTACTTC. V gene TRBV7-9 combines with J gene TRBJ2-7; tentatively, D is TRBD1 or TRBD2 (5 bases each). The germline V and J ends were trimmed by 6 bases and 5 bases, with 11 bases remaining between them. CDR1 and CDR2 (germline): SEHNR, FQNEAQ (reference sequence). The CDR3 contains 12 residues.

This clonotype has more than one count but fewer than ten. The chain employs TRBV5-4 and TRBJ2-2, with TRBD2 as a possible D gene (6 bases). V was clipped by 4 bases and J by 4 bases, with 14 bases between them. CDR3 length: 15 amino acids. Germline V lookup: CDR1 SGHNT, CDR2 YYREEE (reference sequence). In DNA form, the CDR3 reads TGTGCCAGCAGCGAGGAGGGTGGGCGCACCGGGGAGCTGTTTTTT. Translating it yields CASSEEGGRTGELFF.

This clonotype was recorded only once. The gene calls are TRBV14 and TRBJ2-5; D is unclear. The CDR3 extends over 16 amino acids. V was trimmed by 0 bases and J by 0 bases, leaving 11 bases between them. In germline, CDR1 is SGHDN, CDR2 FVKESK. CDR3 region: CASSQENTPYQETQYF. CDR3 coding DNA: TGTGCCAGCAGCCAAGAGAACACTCCGTACCAAGAGACCCAGTACTTC.

The chain employs TRBV20-1 and TRBJ1-5; 7 nucleotides line up with TRBD1. J lost 1 base, V lost 6 bases, and 9 bases had no gene match. The CDR3 spans 15 residues. The germline V gene has CDR1 DFQATT and CDR2 SNEGSKA (reference sequence). The CDR3 bases are TGCAGTGCCGCGTCCGGGACAGTAAGCAATCAGCCCCAGCATTTT. It translates to CSAASGTVSNQPQHF.